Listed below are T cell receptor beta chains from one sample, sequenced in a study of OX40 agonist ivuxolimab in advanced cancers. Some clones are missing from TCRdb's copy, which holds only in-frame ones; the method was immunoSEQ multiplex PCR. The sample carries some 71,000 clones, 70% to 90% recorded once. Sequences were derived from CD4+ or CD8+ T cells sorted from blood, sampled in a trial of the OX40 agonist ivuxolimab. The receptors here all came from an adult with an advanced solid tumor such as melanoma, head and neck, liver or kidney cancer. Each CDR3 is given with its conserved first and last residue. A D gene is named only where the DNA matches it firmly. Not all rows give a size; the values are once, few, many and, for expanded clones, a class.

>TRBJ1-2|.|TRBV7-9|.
TGTGCCAGCAGCTTAGGACAGACCTATGGCTACACCTTC
CASSLGQTYGYTF
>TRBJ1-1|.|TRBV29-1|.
TGCAGCGGCGTGACAGGCTCGAACACTGAAGCTTTCTTT
CSGVTGSNTEAFF
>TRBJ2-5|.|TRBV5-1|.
TGCGCCAGCAGCTTCGGTGAAGCAAAAGAGACCCAGTACTTC
CASSFGEAKETQYF
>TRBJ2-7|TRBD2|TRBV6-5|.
TGTGCCAGCAGTCAACTAGCGGGGGAGTTTGAGCAGTACTTC
CASSQLAGEFEQYF
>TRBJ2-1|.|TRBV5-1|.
TGCGCCAGCAAGTGGGGGGCAACGGACAATGAGCAGTTCTTC
CASKWGATDNEQFF
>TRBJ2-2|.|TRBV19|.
TGTGCCAGTGGTCCCGGGGAGCTGTTTTTT
CASGPGELFF
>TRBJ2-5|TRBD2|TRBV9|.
TGTGCCAGCAGCGTAGCTAGCGGGGGGGCCACTGTCCAAGAGACCCAGTACTTC
CASSVASGGATVQETQYF
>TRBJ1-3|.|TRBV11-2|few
TGTGCCAGCAGCTCACCTGGAAACACCATATATTTT
CASSSPGNTIYF
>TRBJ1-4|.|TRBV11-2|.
TGTGCCAGCAGCTTAGATGCATTTAATGAAAAACTGTTTTTT
CASSLDAFNEKLFF
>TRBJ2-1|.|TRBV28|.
TGTGCCAGCAGTCCGGAATTTCGGGACTCCCGAGGGAATGAGCAGTTCTTC
CASSPEFRDSRGNEQFF
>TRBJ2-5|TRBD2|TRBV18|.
TGTGCCAGCCCCTCCCTAGCGGAAGAGACCCAGTACTTC
CASPSLAEETQYF
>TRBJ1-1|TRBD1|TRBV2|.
TGTGCCAGCAGTGTCCCCGGGGACAGGGGGGGATCCACTGAAGCTTTCTTT
CASSVPGDRGGSTEAFF
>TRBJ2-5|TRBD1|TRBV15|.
TGTGCCACCAAAACAGGGGGCTTGGAGACCCAGTACTTC
CATKTGGLETQYF
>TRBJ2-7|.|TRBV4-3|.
TGCGCCAGCAAATTGACAGCGAATGGGGCCTACGAGCAGTACTTC
CASKLTANGAYEQYF
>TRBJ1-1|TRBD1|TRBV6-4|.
TGTGCCAGCAGTCGATCCTCGGCAGGGGGCTTAGGCACTGAAGCTTTCTTT
CASSRSSAGGLGTEAFF
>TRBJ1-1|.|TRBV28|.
TGTGCCAGCCTTATGATTGATAGAGTGGAAGCTTTCTTT
CASLMIDRVEAFF
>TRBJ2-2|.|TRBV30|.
TGTGCCTGGAGCGGCCTGGGGCCTACGGGGACCGGGGAGCTGTTTTTT
CAWSGLGPTGTGELFF
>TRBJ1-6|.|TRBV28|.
TGTGCCAGCATTTCGGTGAATTCACCCCTCCACTTT
CASISVNSPLHF
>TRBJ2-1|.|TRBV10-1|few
TGCGCCAGCAGTGATAGCTACAATGAGCAGTTCTTC
CASSDSYNEQFF
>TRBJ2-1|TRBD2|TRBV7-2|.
TGTGCCAGCAGCCCCCGGGGGGGGGTCGGGGATGAGCAGTTCTTC
CASSPRGGVGDEQFF
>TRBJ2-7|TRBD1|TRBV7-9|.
TGTGCCAGCAGCCCGACAGGGGGCACGTACGAGCAGTACTTC
CASSPTGGTYEQYF
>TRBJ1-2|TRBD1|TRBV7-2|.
TGTGCCAGCAGCACCGATTTGGGGACAGGCCCCTATGGCTACACCTTC
CASSTDLGTGPYGYTF
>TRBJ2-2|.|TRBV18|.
TGTGCCAGCTCGGAGCAAGGGGTTCACGGGGAGCTGTTTTTT
CASSEQGVHGELFF
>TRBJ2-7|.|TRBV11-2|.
TGTGCCAGCAGCTTAGATGCGTTCCCGTACGAGCAGTACTTC
CASSLDAFPYEQYF
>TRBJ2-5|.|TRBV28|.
TGTGCCAGTAGAATAGGAATAAGCCAAGAGACCCAGTACTTC
CASRIGISQETQYF
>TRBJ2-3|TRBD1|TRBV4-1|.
TGCGCCAGCAGCCGGGACAGAACTAGCACAGATACGCAGTATTTT
CASSRDRTSTDTQYF
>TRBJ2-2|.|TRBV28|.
TGTGCCACCGGAACTGCCGGGGCGAACACCGGGGAGCTGTTTTTT
CATGTAGANTGELFF
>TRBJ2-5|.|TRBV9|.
TGTGCCAGCAGCACTCAGCCTCAAGAGACCCAGTACTTC
CASSTQPQETQYF
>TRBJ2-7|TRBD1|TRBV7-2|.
TGTGCCAGCAGCTGGGGACAGGGGAATTCCTACGAGCAGTACTTC
CASSWGQGNSYEQYF
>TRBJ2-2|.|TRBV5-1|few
TGCGCCAGCAGCTTGGAGGGGCACGCGAACACCGGGGAGCTGTTTTTT
CASSLEGHANTGELFF
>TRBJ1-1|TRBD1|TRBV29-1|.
TGCAGCGTTGGACAGGGGGCGTTGGACACTGAAGCTTTCTTT
CSVGQGALDTEAFF
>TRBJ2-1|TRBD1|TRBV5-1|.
TGCGCCAGCAGCTTGGGACAGGGCCTATACAATGAGCAGTTCTTC
CASSLGQGLYNEQFF
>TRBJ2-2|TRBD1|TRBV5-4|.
TGTGCCAGCAGTCTCCCGGGACAGGGAACCGGGGAGCTGTTTTTT
CASSLPGQGTGELFF
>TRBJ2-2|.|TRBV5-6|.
TGTGCCAGCACCGCGAGGGGGAGGACCGGGGAGCTGTTTTTT
CASTARGRTGELFF
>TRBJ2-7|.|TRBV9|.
TGTGCCAGCAGCCCGATCCCCTCCTACGAGCAGTACTTC
CASSPIPSYEQYF
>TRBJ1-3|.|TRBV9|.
TGTGCCAGCAGCGTAGGGCCAGACTCTGGAAACACCATATATTTT
CASSVGPDSGNTIYF
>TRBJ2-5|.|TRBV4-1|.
TGCGCCAGCAGCCAGGGTAGGGGCGAGACCCAGTACTTC
CASSQGRGETQYF
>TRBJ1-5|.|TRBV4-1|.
TGCGCCAGCAGCCACCCAACAAGGAGCAATCAGCCCCAGCATTTT
CASSHPTRSNQPQHF
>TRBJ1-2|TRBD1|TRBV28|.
TGTGCCAGCACTTTTGGACAGGGAATTGGCTACACCTTC
CASTFGQGIGYTF
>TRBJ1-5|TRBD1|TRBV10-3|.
TGTGCCTCGACGGACAGGGGGGACGGCAATCAGCCCCAGCATTTT
CASTDRGDGNQPQHF
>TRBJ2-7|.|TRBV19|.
TGTGCCCCCTTTCCCCGTAGCTTTACCTACGAGCAGTACTTC
CAPFPRSFTYEQYF
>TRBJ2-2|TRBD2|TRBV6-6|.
TGTGCCAGCAGGATAGCGGGGAGCACCGGGGAGCTGTTTTTT
CASRIAGSTGELFF
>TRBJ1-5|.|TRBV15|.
TGTGCCACCAGCAGCGGGCCTGGTAGCAATCAGCCCCAGCATTTT
CATSSGPGSNQPQHF
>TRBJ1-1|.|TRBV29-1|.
TGCAGCGTTGAAGACGGGTTTTTAATACTGGGACCTGAAGCTTTCTTT
CSVEDGFLILGPEAFF
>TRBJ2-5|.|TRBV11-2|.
TGTGCCAGCAGACATTCAAGTATTGGGAGTAGTTGGGAGACCCAGTACTTC
CASRHSSIGSSWETQYF
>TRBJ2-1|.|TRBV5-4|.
TGTGCCAGCAGCCGGGGGACCGCTCACAATGAGCAGTTCTTC
CASSRGTAHNEQFF
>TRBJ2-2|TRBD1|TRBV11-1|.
TGTGCCAGCAGCCCGGCTAGAGGGGGCGGCACCGGGGAGCTGTTTTTT
CASSPARGGGTGELFF
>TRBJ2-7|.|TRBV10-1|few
TGCGCCAGCAGTGTAGGACAGAATTACGAGCAGTACTTC
CASSVGQNYEQYF
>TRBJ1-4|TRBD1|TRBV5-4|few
TGTGCCAGCAGCTTGCAGGGGGCTAATGAAAAACTGTTTTTT
CASSLQGANEKLFF
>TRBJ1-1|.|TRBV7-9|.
TGTGCCAGCAGCTCCCCCTTAGGGGCCACTGAAGCTTTCTTT
CASSSPLGATEAFF
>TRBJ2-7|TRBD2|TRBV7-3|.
TGTGCCAGCAGCTTAGAGGCCCAGGGAGGGTACGAGCAGTACTTC
CASSLEAQGGYEQYF
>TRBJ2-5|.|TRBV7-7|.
TGTGCCAGCAGCTTAGCTCGAGGAACGGAGACCCAGTACTTC
CASSLARGTETQYF
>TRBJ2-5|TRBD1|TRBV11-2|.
TGTGCCAGCAGCCCCCCTCCCGGGACAGGGGCACCGGGGACCCAGTACTTC
CASSPPPGTGAPGTQYF
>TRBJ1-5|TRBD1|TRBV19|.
TGTGCCAGTAGTGCAGGGGGCGCAGGACGGCAGCCCCAGCATTTT
CASSAGGAGRQPQHF
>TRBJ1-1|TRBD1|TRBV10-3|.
TGTGCCACTATACTGGGACAGGAGAACACTGAAGCTTTCTTT
CATILGQENTEAFF
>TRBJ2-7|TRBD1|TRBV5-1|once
TGCGCCAGCAGCCCCAGAGGCGACAGGGGATACGACGAGCAGTACTTC
CASSPRGDRGYDEQYF